Listed here are 6 T cell receptor beta chains from one sample, sequenced in a study of Ad26.COV2.S vaccination and SARS-CoV-2 variants. Treatment reported: some 19 received Ad26.COV2.S at low or high dose, single or two shots; roughly five received placebo; per-sample allocation not given. The study sampled participants on day 63 after the first vaccine or placebo injection. Only in-frame clones appear in the TCRdb table, and some are missing; sequencing was by immunoSEQ multiplex PCR. Of 410,000 or so clones listed, 80% to 95% are singletons. Sequencing was performed on peripheral blood, taken in a trial of Ad26.COV2.S vaccine versus placebo. These receptor sequences come from a person aged 18-60 years who received the Ad26.COV2.S COVID-19 vaccine or a placebo.

This chain uses TRBV4-1 with TRBJ2-7; TRBD1 is a possible D gene (6 bases). With 0 bases removed from V and 2 bases from J, the gap between germline ends came to 11 bases. The CDR3 loop spans 15 amino acids. Looked up from germline, CDR1 is MGHRA and CDR2 is YSYEKL. The CDR3 loop reads CASSQDERGTYEQYF. In DNA, the CDR3 is TGCGCCAGCAGCCAAGATGAAAGGGGGACCTACGAGCAGTACTTC.

The genes are TRBV28 and TRBJ1-2; 7 bases map to TRBD1. Germline V lookup: CDR1 MDHEN, CDR2 SYDVKM. This CDR3 has 15 amino acids. V lost 5 bases and J lost 2; bases outside the gene matches: 8. This CDR3 is CASSLTGTANYGYTF. The DNA for the CDR3 is TGTGCCAGCAGTCTGACCGGGACAGCGAACTATGGCTACACCTTC.

The chain joins TRBV14 to TRBJ2-3; 9 bases are a match to TRBD2. Germline V gives CDR1 SGHDN, CDR2 FVKESK. This CDR3 spans 15 amino acids. The V segment lost 2 bases and the J segment 4 bases; nucleotides outside the gene matches: 4. The CDR3 is CASSQLAGEADTQYF. The CDR3 bases are TGTGCCAGCAGCCAATTAGCGGGGGAGGCAGATACGCAGTATTTT. The full variable domain, in which reference TRBV14 and TRBJ2-3 provide the parts outside the CDR3, is EAGVTQFPSHSVIEKGQTVTLRCDPISGHDNLYWYRRVMGKEIKFLLHFVKESKQDESGMPNNRFLAERTGGTYSTLKVQPAELEDSGVYFCASSQLAGEADTQYFGPGTRLTVL.

The V gene is TRBV18, the J gene TRBJ1-3; D remains ambiguous. The CDR3 totals 17 residues. CDR1 is KGHSH and CDR2 is LQKENI in the germline V gene. V was cut by 0 bases and J by 0 bases, with 12 bases left in between. The chain's CDR3 is CASSPPNGRVSGNTIYF. CDR3 nucleotides: TGTGCCAGCTCACCACCAAATGGCCGGGTCTCTGGAAACACCATATATTTT.

The chain combines TRBV2 with TRBJ2-7; perhaps TRBD1 as D (5 bases). CDR3 length: 15 residues. Germline V CDR1 and CDR2: SNHLY, FYNNEI. V dropped 4 bases and J dropped 2 bases, with 15 bases sitting between them. CDR3 sequence reads: CASSVAGQLPYEQYF. DNA of the CDR3: TGTGCCAGCAGTGTAGCAGGACAACTACCCTACGAGCAGTACTTC.

V gene TRBV4-3 combines with J gene TRBJ2-1, with 13 bases that match TRBD2. Germline assignment: CDR1 LGHNA and CDR2 YSLEER. The CDR3 sequence is 17 residues long. V was pared by 1 base and J by 0 bases, with 0 bases of the junction left unmatched. CDR3 sequence: CASSQGTSGSSYNEQFF. As DNA, the CDR3 is TGCGCCAGCAGCCAAGGGACTAGCGGGAGCTCCTACAATGAGCAGTTCTTC.